The 26 T cell receptor beta chains below all came from one sample that was sequenced in a study of blood T cell repertoires in COVID-19 (dated by TCRdb to the early 2020s). The receptor library was made with the immunoSEQ multiplex PCR assay. TCRdb mirrors the immuneACCESS table, restricted to in-frame sequences. Some clones are absent from its copies; in checked studies, under half trace to an unresolved V gene, and the reason for the others is unknown. For this sample the table gives under 200,000 clones, of which 86% were detected only once. The top ten constitute roughly 7.3% of the sample. The sample taken for sequencing was peripheral blood. The source is a woman older than 75 in a cohort sampled during active or convalescent COVID-19.

The chain employs TRBV5-6 and TRBJ1-6; TRBD1 might be the D (5 bases). Deletions cut 3 bases from V and 8 bases from J, with 12 bases between. Looked up from germline, CDR1 is SGHDT and CDR2 is YYEEEE. This CDR3 has 14 residues. The CDR3 bases are TGTGCCAGCAGCTCCCCGGCGGGGCATTCACCCCTCCACTTT. This encodes CASSSPAGHSPLHF.

This rearrangement joins TRBV28 to TRBJ2-7; 9 nucleotides line up with TRBD1. The CDR3 extends over 15 amino acids. J gave up 0 bases and V 4 bases, and 4 bases lay outside the gene matches. Germline CDR1 is MDHEN and CDR2 is SYDVKM. Written as DNA, the CDR3 is TGTGCCAGCAGTTGGGACAGGGCCAGCTCCTACGAGCAGTACTTC. Its translation: CASSWDRASSYEQYF.

This chain uses TRBV3-1 (or the pseudogene TRBV3-2) with TRBJ2-5, with D possibly TRBD1 on 6 matching bases. CDR1 LGHDT and CDR2 YNNKEL come from the germline V gene (reference sequence). V lost 3 bases and J 9 bases, leaving 11 bases between the germline ends. The length of the CDR3 is 12 residues. The CDR3 bases are TGTGCCAGCAGCCATAGCGAGGGGGCCCAGTACTTC. This gives the protein CASSHSEGAQYF.

CDR3 coding DNA: TGTGCCAGTAAGATACAGAGCTCCTACAATGAGCAGTTCTTC. It encodes CASKIQSSYNEQFF. The chain recombines TRBV19 with TRBJ2-1; no firm D call. V shed 7 bases and J shed 0 bases, with 10 bases lying between them. CDR3 length: 14 amino acids. Germline V gene lookup returns CDR1 LNHDA and CDR2 SQIVND (reference sequence).

V is TRBV10-3 and J is TRBJ1-1; unclear D gene. The CDR3 is 12 residues long. Trimming took 8 bases from V and 6 from J, leaving 13 bases between them. Looked up from germline, CDR1 is ENHRY and CDR2 is SYGVKD. This CDR3 reads CAILSTAAEAFF. The DNA for the CDR3 is TGTGCCATCCTATCAACTGCCGCTGAAGCTTTCTTT.

The chain joins TRBV11-2 to TRBJ2-5, with TRBD2 identical over 8 bases. V lost 2 bases to trimming and J lost 5 bases; unmatched junction nucleotides: 4. The CDR3 is 14 amino acids. Germline V gene data show CDR1 as SGHAT and CDR2 as FQNNGV. CDR3 protein: CASSLLTSEETQYF. The CDR3 bases are TGTGCCAGCAGCTTACTGACTAGCGAGGAGACCCAGTACTTC.

J is TRBJ1-2 and V is TRBV5-1, with D perhaps TRBD1 (6 bases). The CDR3 covers 15 residues. The germline V gene has CDR1 SGHRS and CDR2 YFSETQ. V gave up 2 bases and J gave up 4 bases, with 15 bases separating them. As DNA, the CDR3 is TGCGCCAGCAGCTTTTCCGGGACAACGAGCTATGGCTACACCTTC. This codes for CASSFSGTTSYGYTF.

V is TRBV19 and J is TRBJ1-5; 8 bases align to TRBD1. CDR1 and CDR2 (germline): LNHDA, SQIVND (reference sequence). The CDR3 has 15 amino acids. Trimming cost V 4 bases and J 6 bases; bases outside gene matches: 8. The DNA of the CDR3 is TGTGCCAGTAGTACAGGACAGGGTGTCGGTCAGCCCCAGCATTTT. Protein: CASSTGQGVGQPQHF.

The chain is built from TRBV12-3 or TRBV12-4 and TRBJ1-1, with D unresolved. This CDR3 comprises 13 residues. V lost 3 bases, J lost 4 bases, and 9 bases lay in between. Here the CDR3 DNA reads TGTGCCAGCAGTTTGGAGACGGGCACTGAAGCTTTCTTT. This gives the protein CASSLETGTEAFF.

This clone occurred once. This chain connects TRBV5-1 to TRBJ1-3, with 8 bases that match TRBD1. The CDR3 consists of 14 residues. The junction had 2 bases not matched to a gene; V was cut back by 4 bases and J by 2 bases. Germline V CDR1 and CDR2: SGHRS, YFSETQ. The CDR3 DNA follows: TGCGCCAGCAGCGAGGACAGGGCTGGAAACACCATATATTTT. This translates into CASSEDRAGNTIYF.

The count of this clone is one. The rearrangement uses TRBV15 and TRBJ1-5; TRBD1 aligns across 9 bases. The CDR3 is 19 amino acids. CDR1 is LNHNV and CDR2 is YYDKDF in the germline V gene (reference sequence). V lost 4 bases, J lost 4 bases, and 17 bases stayed unmatched. The CDR3 reads CATSTGPGQGIAGNQPQHF. DNA of the CDR3: TGTGCCACCAGCACTGGTCCGGGACAGGGCATTGCGGGTAATCAGCCCCAGCATTTT.

This clone was counted only a few times. The chain employs TRBV4-1 and TRBJ1-2; possibly TRBD1 for D (5 bases). This CDR3 spans 13 amino acids. Trimming removed 1 base at V and 8 bases at J, with 11 bases between. Germline V CDR1 and CDR2: MGHRA, YSYEKL. The CDR3 region is CASSQGQGRGYTF. In DNA, the CDR3 is TGCGCCAGCAGCCAAGGTCAGGGTAGGGGCTACACCTTC.

This rearrangement joins TRBV19 to TRBJ1-5; TRBD1 aligns across 9 bases. This CDR3 region has 15 residues. Per the germline V gene, CDR1 is LNHDA and CDR2 is SQIVND (reference sequence). J lost 4 bases, V lost 5 bases, and 6 bases had no gene match. The CDR3 loop reads CASSPGTGQNQPQHF. CDR3 in DNA: TGTGCCAGTAGTCCCGGGACAGGGCAAAATCAGCCCCAGCATTTT.

The V gene is TRBV5-4, the J gene TRBJ2-3; 8 nucleotides align to TRBD1. From germline, CDR1 is SGHNT and CDR2 YYREEE (reference sequence). This CDR3 spans 15 amino acids. The junction had 5 bases not matched to a gene; V was cut back by 5 bases and J by 0 bases. In nucleotides, the CDR3 is TGTGCCAGCAGAAACAGGGGGACTAGCACAGATACGCAGTATTTT. Translating it yields CASRNRGTSTDTQYF.

This chain uses TRBV5-1 with TRBJ2-7, with TRBD2 identical over 8 bases. V dropped 3 bases and J dropped 3; count of bases not matched to a gene: 8. The CDR3 has 15 amino acids. Per germline, CDR1 SGHRS and CDR2 YFSETQ. The CDR3 DNA is TGCGCCAGCAGCTCCCGAGAGGGACTAGACTACGAGCAGTACTTC. It codes for CASSSREGLDYEQYF.

The chain couples TRBV5-1 to TRBJ2-1, with TRBD2 matching 12 bases. This CDR3 spans 17 amino acids. V lost 4 bases to trimming and J lost 5 bases; unmatched junction nucleotides: 10. The germline CDR1 and CDR2 sequences are SGHRS and YFSETQ. The CDR3: CASSLPKGLAGNNEQFF. DNA of the CDR3: TGCGCCAGCAGCCTCCCAAAAGGACTAGCGGGAAACAATGAGCAGTTCTTC.

This clone was picked up one time. CDR3 sequence: CASSQVGVSGNTIYF. The CDR3 coding sequence is TGCGCCAGCAGCCAAGTGGGAGTCTCTGGAAACACCATATATTTT. The chain employs TRBV4-1 and TRBJ1-3, with D uncertain. Germline CDR1 is MGHRA and CDR2 is YSYEKL. The V and J ends lost 1 base and 0 bases respectively, with 7 bases between them. The CDR3 has 15 residues.

The chain combines TRBV5-1 with TRBJ2-3; TRBD2 agrees at 9 bases. From germline, CDR1 is SGHRS and CDR2 YFSETQ. The CDR3 spans 16 residues. The ends lost 0 bases at V and 5 bases at J; junction bases unmatched: 7. The CDR3 region is CASSLARAGGGDTQYF. The CDR3 coding sequence is TGCGCCAGCAGCTTGGCGCGCGCGGGAGGGGGAGATACGCAGTATTTT.

This chain connects TRBV5-5 to TRBJ1-1; TRBD1 might be the D (5 bases). CDR1 and CDR2 (germline): SGHKS, YYEKEE (reference sequence). The CDR3 covers 13 residues. V was shortened by 5 bases and J by 2 bases, with 10 bases between the two germline ends. CDR3 residues: CASSRTSNTEAFF. The DNA of the CDR3 is TGTGCCAGCAGTCGGACATCCAACACTGAAGCTTTCTTT.

The rearrangement joins TRBV7-8 to TRBJ1-6; D gene ambiguous. Trimming removed 0 bases from V and 10 bases from J, with 16 bases in between. There are 16 residues in the CDR3. In germline, CDR1 is SGHVS, CDR2 FQNEAQ. CDR3 DNA sequence: TGTGCCAGCAGCTTAGCGCGAGGCAGTAGTGGCTCACCCCTCCACTTT. Protein sequence: CASSLARGSSGSPLHF. Together with reference TRBV7-8 and TRBJ1-6, the CDR3 gives the full variable domain: GAGVSQSPRYKVAKRGQDVALRCDPISGHVSLFWYQQALGQGPEFLTYFQNEAQLDKSGLPSDRFFAERPEGSVSTLKIQRTQQEDSAVYLCASSLARGSSGSPLHFGNGTRLTVT.

The rearrangement links TRBV11-2 to TRBJ2-1, with a possible D match to TRBD1 (6 bases). V shed 2 bases and J shed 10 bases, with 15 bases lying between them. CDR1 and CDR2 (germline): SGHAT, FQNNGV. The CDR3 is made up of 14 amino acids. The CDR3 nucleotides are TGTGCCAGCAGCTTATTAAGGTCGGGACAAGAGCAGTTCTTC. Protein: CASSLLRSGQEQFF.

V gene TRBV11-3 combines with J gene TRBJ1-1; D not resolved. With 5 bases removed from V and 1 base from J, the gap between germline ends came to 11 bases. Germline V lookup: CDR1 SGHNT, CDR2 YENEEA. This CDR3 comprises 14 residues. The CDR3 loop reads CASSGSGKNTEAFF. The DNA for the CDR3 is TGTGCCAGCAGCGGCTCCGGGAAGAACACTGAAGCTTTCTTT.

This chain connects TRBV27 to TRBJ1-6; 8 bases line up with TRBD1. The length of the CDR3 is 14 residues. The junction had 9 bases not matched to a gene; V was cut back by 7 bases and J by 10 bases. Germline V CDR1 and CDR2: MNHEY, SMNVEV (reference sequence). CDR3 amino acids: CASTIRTGRSPLHF. The CDR3 nucleotides are TGTGCCAGCACAATCCGGACAGGGAGATCACCCCTCCACTTT.

DNA for the CDR3: TGTGCCAGCGGGTTTCGGGGAGAGACCCAGTACTTC. This sequence encodes CASGFRGETQYF. V usage is TRBV2 and J usage is TRBJ2-5; D is perhaps TRBD2 (5 bases). Germline assignment: CDR1 SNHLY and CDR2 FYNNEI. V lost 8 bases and J lost 4, with 11 bases in between. The CDR3 runs to 12 residues.

The chain carries TRBV10-1 and TRBJ2-1; D is possibly TRBD1 (5 bases). The CDR3 has 16 residues. The ends were cut back, 1 base at V and 5 bases at J, with 15 bases in the middle. In germline, CDR1 is WNHNN, CDR2 SYGVQD (reference sequence). DNA of the CDR3: TGCGCCAGCAGTGAGTGGGGCCTCAAGGCCCACAATGAGCAGTTCTTC. It specifies CASSEWGLKAHNEQFF.

About this clone: Other DNA sequences in this specimen translate into the identical CDR3. The rearrangement uses TRBV29-1 and TRBJ1-2; possible D gene TRBD1, 6 bases. This CDR3 spans 15 amino acids. Germline CDR1 and CDR2: SQVTM and ANQGSEA. V lost 7 bases and J 8 bases, leaving 26 bases between the germline ends. CDR3 loop: CSAKPRTGGGWGYTF. CDR3 coding DNA: TGCAGCGCCAAACCCAGGACTGGGGGGGGCTGGGGCTACACCTTC.